What follows are 27 T cell receptor beta chains derived from one specimen sequenced in a study of blood T cell repertoires in COVID-19. Profiling relied on immunoSEQ multiplex PCR, and the TCRdb table lists in-frame clones only, not all of them. The sample lists tens of thousands of clones, 80% to 90% occurring once. The specimen was peripheral blood. The receptors shown here come from a woman of 80 years or more with COVID-19, enrolled during active disease.

The chain uses TRBV18 and TRBJ2-1; no clear D gene. From germline, CDR1 is KGHSH and CDR2 LQKENI. The CDR3 spans 15 residues. Trimming shortened V by 4 bases and J by 0 bases, and 10 bases separated the two germline ends. CDR3 sequence reads: CASSRGALSYNEQFF. The CDR3 DNA follows: TGTGCCAGCTCACGAGGAGCCCTCTCCTACAATGAGCAGTTCTTC. The variable domain in full, completed from reference TRBV18 and TRBJ2-1, reads NAGVMQNPRHLVRRRGQEARLRCSPMKGHSHVYWYRQLPEEGLKFMVYLQKENIIDESGMPKERFSAEFPKEGPSILRIQQVVRGDSAAYFCASSRGALSYNEQFFGPGTRLTVL.

This clone appeared once. The chain couples TRBV7-8 to TRBJ2-5; 15 nucleotides align to TRBD2. J lost 1 base, V lost 6 bases, and 3 bases had no gene match. The CDR3 is made up of 16 amino acids. CDR1 is SGHVS, CDR2 FQNEAQ, per germline. CDR3 loop: CASRRTSGGVQETQYF. Here the CDR3 DNA reads TGTGCCAGCAGACGGACTAGCGGGGGGGTCCAAGAGACCCAGTACTTC.

This chain links TRBV28 with TRBJ1-5; 10 bases agree with TRBD1. The CDR3 sequence is 16 residues long. In germline, CDR1 is MDHEN, CDR2 SYDVKM. V trimming: 6 bases; J trimming: 2 bases; junction bases outside the gene matches: 7. CDR3 nucleotide sequence: TGTGCCAGCAGCCGGGACAGGGGTCCTGGCAATCAGCCCCAGCATTTT. Its protein product is CASSRDRGPGNQPQHF.

This clone occurred once. The chain uses TRBV4-2 and TRBJ1-3, with D hard to call. The V gene's germline CDR1 is LGHNA and CDR2 YNFKEQ. The CDR3 runs 14 residues. Trimming removed 3 bases at V and 11 bases at J, with 17 bases between. CDR3 nucleotides: TGTGCCAGCAGCCACCCCACCGCCAGGTTCGCCATATATTTT. Its translation is CASSHPTARFAIYF.

This clone was detected only once. The chain recombines TRBV7-2 with TRBJ1-2; 7 nucleotides align to TRBD1. CDR3 length: 15 amino acids. Germline V lookup: CDR1 SGHTA, CDR2 FQGNSA. After removal of 5 bases from V and 4 bases from J, the junction contained 10 bases not matched to a gene. CDR3 bases: TGTGCCAGCAGCCCCCGGACAGGTTTAGGCTATGGCTACACCTTC. Translation gives CASSPRTGLGYGYTF. The full variable domain, with the rest looked up from reference TRBV7-2 and TRBJ1-2, is GAGVSQSPSNKVTEKGKDVELRCDPISGHTALYWYRQSLGQGLEFLIYFQGNSAPDKSGLPSDRFSAERTGGSVSTLTIQRTQQEDSAVYLCASSPRTGLGYGYTFGSGTRLTVV.

The J gene is TRBJ2-5, the V gene TRBV6-6, with 11 bases identical to TRBD1. CDR3 length: 15 residues. Germline V gene data show CDR1 as MNHNY and CDR2 as SVGAGI (reference sequence). The V segment lost 4 bases and the J segment 5 bases; nucleotides outside the gene matches: 6. DNA of the CDR3: TGTGCCAGCAGTTCCGGACAGGGGGCATTTGAGACCCAGTACTTC. This gives the protein CASSSGQGAFETQYF.

The chain carries TRBV5-1 and TRBJ2-1; TRBD2 matches at 12 bases. V was pared by 4 bases and J by 2 bases, with 13 bases of the junction left unmatched. CDR1 is SGHRS, CDR2 YFSETQ, per germline. The CDR3 spans 19 residues. Here the CDR3 reads CASSTSTSGGTIAYNEQFF. The CDR3, as DNA: TGCGCCAGCAGCACCTCGACTAGCGGGGGTACCATCGCCTACAATGAGCAGTTCTTC. The whole variable domain, remainder taken from reference TRBV5-1 and TRBJ2-1, is KAGVTQTPRYLIKTRGQQVTLSCSPISGHRSVSWYQQTPGQGLQFLFEYFSETQRNKGNFPGRFSGRQFSNSRSEMNVSTLELGDSALYLCASSTSTSGGTIAYNEQFFGPGTRLTVL.

This chain joins TRBV6-2 or TRBV6-3 and TRBJ2-7; TRBD1 agrees at 7 bases. J lost 7 bases, V lost 4 bases, and 7 bases had no gene match. The germline gives CDR1 MNHEY, CDR2 SVGEGT. This CDR3 has 13 amino acids. CDR3 in amino acids: CASSFRQGREQYF. The CDR3, as DNA: TGTGCCAGCAGTTTCCGACAGGGTCGGGAGCAGTACTTC.

The CDR3: CASSLRNTEAFF. In DNA, the CDR3 is TGTGCCAGTAGCCTCAGGAACACTGAAGCTTTCTTT. The chain employs TRBV19 and TRBJ1-1, with no clear D. Deletions cut 6 bases from V and 1 base from J, with 6 bases between. CDR1 is LNHDA and CDR2 is SQIVND in the germline V gene (reference sequence). The CDR3 is 12 amino acids.

The chain recombines TRBV30 with TRBJ1-5; D may be TRBD1 (5 bases). This CDR3 is built from 15 residues. V gave up 3 bases and J gave up 7 bases, with 19 bases separating them. Germline lookup yields CDR1 GTSNPN and CDR2 SVGIG (reference sequence). CDR3 DNA: TGTGCCTGGAGCCAAGGGAGGGGCGCGGGGCAGCCCCAGCATTTT. This translates into CAWSQGRGAGQPQHF.

This chain joins TRBV5-1 and TRBJ2-1, with 7 bases aligning to TRBD2. Per germline, CDR1 SGHRS and CDR2 YFSETQ. Trimming took 4 bases from V and 2 from J; bases not matched to a gene: 12. The CDR3 covers 17 residues. CDR3 bases: TGCGCCAGCAGCCCGGGGAATAGCGGGCTAACCTACAATGAGCAGTTCTTC. Translated: CASSPGNSGLTYNEQFF.

On this clone itself: Its ends do not fully match the called genes, so a read error is possible. The rearrangement joins TRBV7-7 to TRBJ2-5; D is perhaps TRBD1 (5 bases). Per the germline V gene, CDR1 is SSHAT and CDR2 is FNYEAQ (reference sequence). CDR3 size: 13 residues. The CDR3 nucleotides are TGTGCTAGCAGTGGGGCCTACGGGGAGACCCAGTACTTC. It is translated as CASSGAYGETQYF.

The chain recombines TRBV6-1 with TRBJ1-4; D ambiguous. The CDR3 contains 15 residues. V was cut by 3 bases and J by 3 bases, with 11 bases left in between. Germline CDR1 MNHNS, CDR2 SASEGT. Here the CDR3 reads CASSERGWANEKLFF. The CDR3 bases are TGTGCCAGCAGTGAGCGGGGATGGGCTAATGAAAAACTGTTTTTT.

This sequence joins TRBV5-1 and TRBJ1-1; D unresolved. The V gene lost 4 bases and the J gene lost 7 bases, with 11 bases spanning the gap. CDR3 length equals 12 residues. The germline CDR1 and CDR2 sequences are SGHRS and YFSETQ. CDR3 DNA: TGCGCCAGCAGCCCTCCAGAGGGTGAAGCTTTCTTT. Translated: CASSPPEGEAFF.

This rearrangement joins TRBV28 to TRBJ2-7; 7 nucleotides line up with TRBD1. Germline V lookup: CDR1 MDHEN, CDR2 SYDVKM. The J segment lost 0 bases and the V segment lost 7 bases, leaving 6 bases of the junction unmatched. The CDR3 spans 14 residues. The CDR3 region is CASTRTGSSYEQYF. The CDR3 nucleotides read TGTGCCAGCACCCGGACAGGTAGCTCCTACGAGCAGTACTTC. Full variable domain (remainder filled in from reference TRBV28 and TRBJ2-7): DVKVTQSSRYLVKRTGEKVFLECVQDMDHENMFWYRQDPGLGLRLIYFSYDVKMKEKGDIPEGYSVSREKKERFSLILESASTNQTSMYLCASTRTGSSYEQYFGPGTRLTVT.

This chain connects TRBV11-3 to TRBJ2-1; 7 nucleotides align to TRBD1. Losses at the gene ends were 5 bases for V and 3 bases for J; bases not matched to a gene: 10. CDR3 size: 16 residues. In germline, CDR1 is SGHNT, CDR2 YENEEA. The DNA for the CDR3 is TGTGCCAGCAGCCTAGGGTCAGGGGGTCGCTACAATGAGCAGTTCTTC. This gives the protein CASSLGSGGRYNEQFF.

This clone has only a few counts. As DNA, the CDR3 is TGTGCCTGGAGTGTACAAAGATACGAGCAGTACTTC. Translating it yields CAWSVQRYEQYF. The chain uses TRBV30 and TRBJ2-7, with no clear D. V lost 0 bases and J 4 bases, leaving 7 bases between the germline ends. CDR1 and CDR2 from the germline V gene are GTSNPN and SVGIG (reference sequence). The CDR3 extends over 12 amino acids.

CDR3 loop: CASSKQGAAYGYTF. In DNA form, the CDR3 reads TGTGCCAGCAGTAAACAGGGGGCGGCCTATGGCTACACCTTC. The chain uses TRBV27 and TRBJ1-2, with 9 nucleotides matching TRBD1. The CDR3 totals 14 residues. Germline-derived CDR1 and CDR2 are MNHEY and SMNVEV (reference sequence). Trimming cost V 5 bases and J 4 bases; bases outside gene matches: 5.

V gene TRBV12-5 combines with J gene TRBJ2-3; possible D gene TRBD2, 5 bases. CDR1 LGHNT and CDR2 FRNRAP come from the germline V gene. The V end lost 2 bases, the J end lost 6 bases, and 9 bases lay between the germline ends. This CDR3 spans 13 amino acids. The CDR3 reads CASGLMGGDTQYF. The CDR3 DNA reads TGTGCTAGTGGTTTGATGGGCGGGGATACGCAGTATTTT.

The chain has TRBV2 and TRBJ1-4; D is possibly TRBD1 (5 bases). Between the trimmed V and J ends, which lost 1 base and 7 bases, there was a span of 10 bases. This CDR3 has 14 amino acids. Germline assignment: CDR1 SNHLY and CDR2 FYNNEI. The CDR3 loop reads CASSEGGVSEKLFF. CDR3 nucleotides: TGTGCCAGCAGTGAAGGGGGGGTCAGTGAAAAACTGTTTTTT.

V usage is TRBV5-8 and J usage is TRBJ1-5; 9 positions match TRBD1. Unmatched junction bases numbered 15, after V lost 1 base and J lost 7 bases. The CDR3 totals 18 residues. CDR1 SGHTS and CDR2 YDEGEE come from the germline V gene. CDR3 sequence reads: CASSLSPYRDRVSQPQHF. CDR3 coding DNA: TGTGCCAGCAGCTTGTCTCCCTATAGGGACAGGGTGAGCCAGCCCCAGCATTTT. Together with reference TRBV5-8 and TRBJ1-5, the CDR3 gives the full variable domain: EAGVTQSPTHLIKTRGQQATLRCSPISGHTSVYWYQQALGLGLQFLLWYDEGEERNRGNFPPRFSGRQFPNYSSELNVNALELEDSALYLCASSLSPYRDRVSQPQHFGDGTRLSIL.

V usage is TRBV5-1 and J usage is TRBJ1-2, with TRBD1 identical over 10 bases. CDR1 SGHRS and CDR2 YFSETQ come from the germline V gene. CDR3 length equals 15 residues. V dropped 4 bases and J dropped 1; count of bases not matched to a gene: 4. The CDR3 region is CASSKGQGLNYGYTF. CDR3 DNA sequence: TGCGCCAGCAGCAAGGGACAGGGGCTTAACTATGGCTACACCTTC. The complete variable domain, with remaining parts taken from reference TRBV5-1 and TRBJ1-2, reads KAGVTQTPRYLIKTRGQQVTLSCSPISGHRSVSWYQQTPGQGLQFLFEYFSETQRNKGNFPGRFSGRQFSNSRSEMNVSTLELGDSALYLCASSKGQGLNYGYTFGSGTRLTVV.

J is TRBJ1-1 and V is TRBV25-1; TRBD1 matches at 7 bases. Per germline, CDR1 MGHDK and CDR2 SYGVNS. V dropped 6 bases and J dropped 2; count of bases not matched to a gene: 6. The CDR3 runs 14 residues. CDR3 sequence: CASRITGVNTEAFF. In nucleotides, the CDR3 is TGTGCCAGCAGAATCACAGGGGTAAACACTGAAGCTTTCTTT. The whole variable domain, filled in from reference TRBV25-1 and TRBJ1-1, reads EADIYQTPRYLVIGTGKKITLECSQTMGHDKMYWYQQDPGMELHLIHYSYGVNSTEKGDLSSESTVSRIRTEHFPLTLESARPSHTSQYLCASRITGVNTEAFFGQGTRLTVV.

The V and J genes are TRBV19 and TRBJ2-3, with TRBD1 matching over 8 bases. This CDR3 has 14 residues. CDR1 and CDR2 (germline): LNHDA, SQIVND (reference sequence). The V and J ends lost 2 bases and 3 bases, in that order; junction bases with no gene match: 1. This CDR3 reads CASSIQGATDTQYF. The DNA of the CDR3 is TGTGCCAGTAGTATACAGGGGGCAACAGATACGCAGTATTTT. Variable domain in full (rest from reference TRBV19 and TRBJ2-3): DGGITQSPKYLFRKEGQNVTLSCEQNLNHDAMYWYRQDPGQGLRLIYYSQIVNDFQKGDIAEGYSVSREKKESFPLTVTSAQKNPTAFYLCASSIQGATDTQYFGPGTRLTVL.

In nucleotides, the CDR3 is TGCGCCAGCAGCTTGGCCGGAGCTAGCGGGGGCAGATTCGATGAGCAGTTCTTC. Translation: CASSLAGASGGRFDEQFF. The V and J genes are TRBV5-1 and TRBJ2-1; TRBD2 matches at 10 bases. Germline CDR1 reads SGHRS; CDR2 reads YFSETQ. This CDR3 has 18 residues. V lost 0 bases, J lost 8 bases, and 14 bases stayed unmatched.

The genes are TRBV3-1 (or the pseudogene TRBV3-2) and TRBJ2-7; no clear D. Trimming removed 3 bases from V and 1 base from J, with 13 bases in between. The CDR3 covers 15 residues. Per the germline V gene, CDR1 is LGHDT and CDR2 is YNNKEL (reference sequence). As DNA, the CDR3 is TGTGCCAGCAGCCACAGCGTCTCATCTTCCTACGAGCAGTACTTC. It translates to CASSHSVSSSYEQYF.

CDR3 protein: CASSYSPGQGTYEQYF. Here the CDR3 DNA reads TGTGCCAGCAGTTACAGCCCGGGACAGGGCACCTACGAGCAGTACTTC. The chain is built from TRBV6-2 or TRBV6-3 and TRBJ2-7; 9 bases line up with TRBD1. CDR1 and CDR2 (germline): MNHEY, SVGEGT. The trim removed 2 bases at V and 2 bases at J, leaving 7 bases unmatched. The CDR3 spans 16 residues.